This T cell receptor (beta chain) was observed in a study of T cell responses to AZD1222 COVID-19 vaccine. Regarding the study as a whole: Most donors were white British, females outnumbered males, and clonal diversity was possibly underestimated. It was only after the peak T cell response that any repertoires were sampled. The CD4 TCRs associated with vaccination extended across spike and predominated at 160-218 and 743-854.

A note on this clone: As yet, its antigen is unknown.

Sequencing used immunoSEQ multiplex PCR; TCRdb keeps in-frame clones, though not all of them. The data show some 98,000 clones, approximately 84% seen once. Second-dose timings of about 4 or about 12 weeks were pooled. The junction had 13 bases not matched to a gene; V was cut back by 6 bases and J by 7 bases. The CDR3 contains 15 residues. Germline lookup yields CDR1 SGHTA and CDR2 FQGNSA. The sequence came from an adult who received the AZD1222 COVID-19 vaccine. This sample comprised peripheral blood, obtained 28 days after the second AZD1222 dose. The chain uses TRBV7-2 and TRBJ2-7; 9 positions agree with TRBD1. In DNA form, the CDR3 reads TGTGCCAGCAGAAGAACCGGGACAGGGACTGAGGAGCAGTACTTC. Translation gives CASRRTGTGTEEQYF.